These 3 T cell receptor beta chains were all obtained from the same sample, sequenced in a study of response to subunit inactivated influenza vaccine. TCRdb re-analysed the RT-PCR reads in MiXCR, keeping a single row per CDR3 protein. Of roughly 500,000 distinct CDR3 sequences listed, around 21% are singletons. These sequences were also reported in another study, on T cells expressing NK-cell markers. Per that study: It was by 5'RACE template switching with UMIs that TCR beta cDNA was made.

Here the sequenced sample was CD4+ T cells sorted from PBMCs, taken 11 to 12 days after vaccination. The receptor set was obtained from a man between 50 and 59 years old who received an inactivated influenza vaccine.

V is TRBV4-1 and J is TRBJ1-1, with unresolved D. The CDR3 extends over 14 amino acids. V was pared by 0 bases and J by 2 bases, with 7 bases between. Germline V gene sequence: CDR1 MGHRA, CDR2 YSYEKL. Written as DNA, the CDR3 is TGCGCCAGCAGCCAAGACAGCTACAACACTGAAGCTTTCTTT. Translating gives CASSQDSYNTEAFF.

This clonotype showed up just a few times. The CDR3 DNA sequence: TGTGCCAGCAGTAAGGGGGGCCACGAGCAGTACTTC. Residues: CASSKGGHEQYF. The V call is TRBV12-3 or TRBV12-4, the J call TRBJ2-7; tentatively, D is TRBD1 or TRBD2 (6 bases each). CDR3 length equals 12 residues. Deletions cut 5 bases from V and 5 bases from J, with 10 bases between.

The rearrangement links TRBV7-2 to TRBJ2-2; TRBD1 is a possible D gene (6 bases). Per germline, CDR1 SGHTA and CDR2 FQGNSA. CDR3 size: 14 residues. Trimming removed 6 bases from V and 4 bases from J, with 12 bases in between. The DNA of the CDR3 is TGTGCCAGCAGGAAGAACAGGGCCACCGGGGAGCTGTTTTTT. Its protein is CASRKNRATGELFF.